These 9 T cell receptor beta chains originate from one sample sequenced in a study of PD-L1 blockade in urothelial cancer. Indicated time point: pretreatment peripheral blood. TCRdb's copy holds only in-frame clones and misses some; the assay was immunoSEQ multiplex PCR. The table lists 130,000 or so clones, 84% of them singletons. Source: PBMCs, taken around atezolizumab (anti-PD-L1) treatment. Source of these receptors: a man between 50 and 59 years old with urothelial cancer.

The chain couples TRBV28 to TRBJ1-3; TRBD1 matches at 9 bases. The J segment lost 3 bases and the V segment lost 6 bases, leaving 6 bases of the junction unmatched. The V gene's germline CDR1 is MDHEN and CDR2 SYDVKM. The CDR3 sequence is 15 residues long. CDR3 coding DNA: TGTGCCAGCAGGCCGGGACAGGGAAATGGAAACACCATATATTTT. Encoded protein: CASRPGQGNGNTIYF. Using reference TRBV28 and TRBJ1-3 for the parts outside the CDR3, the full variable domain is DVKVTQSSRYLVKRTGEKVFLECVQDMDHENMFWYRQDPGLGLRLIYFSYDVKMKEKGDIPEGYSVSREKKERFSLILESASTNQTSMYLCASRPGQGNGNTIYFGEGSWLTVV.

The CDR3 DNA reads TGTGCCAGTTCGTCCGGGGTCTACGACACCGGGGAGCTGTTTTTT. Translated, it gives CASSSGVYDTGELFF. The V call is TRBV19, the J call TRBJ2-2, with D possibly TRBD2 on 5 matching bases. CDR1 LNHDA and CDR2 SQIVND come from the germline V gene (reference sequence). Deletions cut 8 bases from V and 3 bases from J, with 16 bases between. CDR3 length: 15 amino acids.

J is TRBJ2-3 and V is TRBV30; possible D gene TRBD2, 6 bases. Trimming removed 2 bases at V and 5 bases at J, with 11 bases between. This CDR3 has 13 amino acids. Looked up from germline, CDR1 is GTSNPN and CDR2 is SVGIG (reference sequence). This chain's CDR3 is CAWSRGLGDTQYF. The CDR3 nucleotides read TGTGCCTGGAGTCGGGGGTTGGGAGATACGCAGTATTTT.

The CDR3 region is CASSLPTSGATDTQYF. The CDR3 coding sequence is TGTGCCAGCAGCCTCCCGACTAGCGGGGCTACAGATACGCAGTATTTT. The genes are TRBV7-3 and TRBJ2-3; 11 bases are a match to TRBD2. This CDR3 region has 16 residues. Looked up from germline, CDR1 is SGHTA and CDR2 is FQGTGA. Unmatched junction bases numbered 7, after V lost 5 bases and J lost 3 bases. The whole variable domain, filled in from reference TRBV7-3 and TRBJ2-3, reads GAGVSQTPSNKVTEKGKYVELRCDPISGHTALYWYRQSLGQGPEFLIYFQGTGAADDSGLPNDRFFAVRPEGSVSTLKIQRTERGDSAVYLCASSLPTSGATDTQYFGPGTRLTVL.

This chain joins TRBV19 and TRBJ2-7, with D possibly being TRBD1 (6 bases). Germline CDR1 LNHDA, CDR2 SQIVND (reference sequence). The CDR3 has 12 amino acids. The ends were cut back, 11 bases at V and 1 base at J, with 12 bases in the middle. CDR3 bases: TGTGCCTCTTCGACAGGTTCCTACGAGCAGTACTTC. Protein product: CASSTGSYEQYF.

This clone appeared a single time. This chain uses TRBV28 with TRBJ1-2; no firm D call. Trimming pared 2 bases from V and 2 bases from J, leaving 6 bases between. The CDR3 sequence is 13 residues long. CDR1 is MDHEN and CDR2 is SYDVKM in the germline V gene. CDR3 nucleotides: TGTGCCAGCAGTTTACCGGTAAACTATGGCTACACCTTC. It specifies CASSLPVNYGYTF.

This chain connects TRBV4-1 to TRBJ2-7; 9 nucleotides line up with TRBD1. J was trimmed by 1 base and V by 0 bases; bases with no gene match: 13. CDR1 is MGHRA, CDR2 YSYEKL, per germline. CDR3 size: 19 residues. CDR3 bases: TGCGCCAGCAGCCAAGATATTGTTAGTGGGACAGGGTTATCCTACGAGCAGTACTTC. Residues: CASSQDIVSGTGLSYEQYF.

The chain is built from TRBV18 and TRBJ2-1, with TRBD1 matching over 12 bases. V trimming: 0 bases; J trimming: 9 bases; junction bases outside the gene matches: 6. This CDR3 has 16 residues. Germline loops: CDR1 KGHSH, CDR2 LQKENI. The CDR3 DNA sequence: TGTGCCAGCTCACCACCTCCGGGACAGGGGGCAACTGAGCAGTTCTTC. This sequence encodes CASSPPPGQGATEQFF.

This chain joins TRBV28 and TRBJ1-2, with D uncertain. The CDR3 contains 11 residues. V lost 5 bases, J lost 4 bases, and 5 bases lay in between. Looked up from germline, CDR1 is MDHEN and CDR2 is SYDVKM. CDR3 DNA: TGTGCCAGCAGTACTACCTATGGCTACACCTTC. Amino acid sequence: CASSTTYGYTF.